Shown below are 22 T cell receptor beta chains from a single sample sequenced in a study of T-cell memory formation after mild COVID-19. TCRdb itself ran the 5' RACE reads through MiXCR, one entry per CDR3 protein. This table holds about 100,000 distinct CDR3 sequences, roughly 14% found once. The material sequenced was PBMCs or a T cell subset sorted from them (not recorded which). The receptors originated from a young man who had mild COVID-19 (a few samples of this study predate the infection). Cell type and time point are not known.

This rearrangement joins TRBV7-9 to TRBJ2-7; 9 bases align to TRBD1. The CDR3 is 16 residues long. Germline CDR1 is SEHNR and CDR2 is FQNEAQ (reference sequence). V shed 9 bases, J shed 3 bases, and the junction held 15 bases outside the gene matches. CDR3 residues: CARSPTGGTGFYEQYF. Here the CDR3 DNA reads TGTGCCAGAAGCCCCACAGGAGGGACAGGGTTCTACGAGCAGTACTTC.

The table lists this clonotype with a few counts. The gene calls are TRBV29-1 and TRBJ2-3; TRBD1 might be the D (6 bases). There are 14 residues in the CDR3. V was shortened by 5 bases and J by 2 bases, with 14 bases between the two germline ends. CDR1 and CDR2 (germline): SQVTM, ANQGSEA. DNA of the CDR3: TGCAGCGTTATAGGTCAGGGGAACACAGATACGCAGTATTTT. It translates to CSVIGQGNTDTQYF.

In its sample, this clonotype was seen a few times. The CDR3 DNA follows: TGTGCCAGCAGCAGACTAGCGGGGTCGCGAGAGACCCAGTACTTC. Its translation: CASSRLAGSRETQYF. The J gene is TRBJ2-5, the V gene TRBV4-2, with TRBD2 matching 11 bases. J gave up 4 bases and V 5 bases, and 6 bases lay outside the gene matches. The length of the CDR3 is 15 residues. Germline lookup yields CDR1 LGHNA and CDR2 YNFKEQ.

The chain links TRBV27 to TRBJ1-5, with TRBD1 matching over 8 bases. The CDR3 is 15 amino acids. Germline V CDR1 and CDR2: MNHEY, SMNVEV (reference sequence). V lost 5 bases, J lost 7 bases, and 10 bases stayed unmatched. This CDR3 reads CASSRTGTLLQPQHF. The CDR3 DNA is TGTGCCAGCAGTAGGACAGGGACCCTTTTGCAGCCCCAGCATTTT.

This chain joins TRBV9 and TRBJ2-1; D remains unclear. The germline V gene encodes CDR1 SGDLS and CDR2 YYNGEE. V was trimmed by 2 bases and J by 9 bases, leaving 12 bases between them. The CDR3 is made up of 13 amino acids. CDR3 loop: CASSVGGVVEQFF. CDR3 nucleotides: TGTGCCAGCAGCGTTGGTGGGGTTGTTGAGCAGTTCTTC.

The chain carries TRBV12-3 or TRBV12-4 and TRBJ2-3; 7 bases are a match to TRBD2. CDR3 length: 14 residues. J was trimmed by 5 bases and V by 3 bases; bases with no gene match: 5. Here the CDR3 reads CASSFGGGEDTQYF. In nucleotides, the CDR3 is TGTGCCAGCAGTTTCGGCGGGGGAGAAGATACGCAGTATTTT.

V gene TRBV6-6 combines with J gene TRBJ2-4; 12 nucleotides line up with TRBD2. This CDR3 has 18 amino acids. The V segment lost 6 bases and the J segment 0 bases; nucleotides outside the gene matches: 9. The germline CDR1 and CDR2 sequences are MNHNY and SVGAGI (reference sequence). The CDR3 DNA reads TGTGCCAGCAGATCGCCAACTAGCGGGGGGTTAGCCAAAAACATTCAGTACTTC. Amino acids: CASRSPTSGGLAKNIQYF.

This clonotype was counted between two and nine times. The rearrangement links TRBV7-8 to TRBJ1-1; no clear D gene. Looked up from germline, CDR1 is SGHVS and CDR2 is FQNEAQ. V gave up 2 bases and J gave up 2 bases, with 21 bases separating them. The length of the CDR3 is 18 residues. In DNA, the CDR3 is TGTGCCAGCAGCTTATTTTTTGCCCTCTCGGCAAGAAACACTGAAGCTTTCTTT. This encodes CASSLFFALSARNTEAFF. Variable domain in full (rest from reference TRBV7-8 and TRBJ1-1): GAGVSQSPRYKVAKRGQDVALRCDPISGHVSLFWYQQALGQGPEFLTYFQNEAQLDKSGLPSDRFFAERPEGSVSTLKIQRTQQEDSAVYLCASSLFFALSARNTEAFFGQGTRLTVV.

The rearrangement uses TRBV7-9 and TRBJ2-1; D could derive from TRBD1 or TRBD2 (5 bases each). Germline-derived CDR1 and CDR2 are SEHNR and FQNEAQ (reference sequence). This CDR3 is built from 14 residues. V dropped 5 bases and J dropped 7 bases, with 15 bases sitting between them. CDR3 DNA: TGTGCCAGCAGCCCGAGGGACGGCCGAAATGAGCAGTTCTTC. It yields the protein CASSPRDGRNEQFF.

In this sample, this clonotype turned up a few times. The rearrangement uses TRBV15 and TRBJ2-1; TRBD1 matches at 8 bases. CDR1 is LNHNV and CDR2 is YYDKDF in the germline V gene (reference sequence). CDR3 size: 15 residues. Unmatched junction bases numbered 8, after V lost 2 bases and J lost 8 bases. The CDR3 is CATSRRKGQGDEQFF. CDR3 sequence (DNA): TGTGCCACCAGCAGACGCAAAGGACAGGGTGATGAGCAGTTCTTC.

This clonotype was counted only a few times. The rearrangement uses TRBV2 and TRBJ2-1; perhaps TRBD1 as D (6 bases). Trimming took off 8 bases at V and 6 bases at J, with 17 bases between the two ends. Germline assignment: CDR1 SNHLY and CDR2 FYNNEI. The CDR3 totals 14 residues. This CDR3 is CASCPDRTPNEQFF. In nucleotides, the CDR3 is TGTGCCAGCTGCCCGGACAGAACCCCCAATGAGCAGTTCTTC.

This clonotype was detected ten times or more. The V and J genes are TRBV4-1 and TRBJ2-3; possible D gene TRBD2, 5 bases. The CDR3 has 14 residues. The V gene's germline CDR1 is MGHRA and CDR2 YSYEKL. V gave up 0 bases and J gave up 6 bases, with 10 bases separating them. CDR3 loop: CASSQDGGLDTQYF. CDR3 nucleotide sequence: TGCGCCAGCAGCCAAGATGGCGGACTCGATACGCAGTATTTT.

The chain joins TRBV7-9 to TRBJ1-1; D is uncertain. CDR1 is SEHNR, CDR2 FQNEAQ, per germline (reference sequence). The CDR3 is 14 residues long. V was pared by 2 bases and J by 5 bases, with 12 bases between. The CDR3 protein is CASSLPARPTEAFF. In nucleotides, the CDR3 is TGTGCCAGCAGCTTACCCGCCAGGCCTACTGAAGCTTTCTTT.

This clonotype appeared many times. As DNA, the CDR3 is TGCAGCGTTGAAAGCGAGGGATACGAGCAGTACTTC. It yields the protein CSVESEGYEQYF. V usage is TRBV29-1 and J usage is TRBJ2-7; possible D gene TRBD2, 5 bases. Trimming took 2 bases from V and 4 from J, leaving 9 bases between them. Germline assignment: CDR1 SQVTM and CDR2 ANQGSEA. This CDR3 has 12 residues.

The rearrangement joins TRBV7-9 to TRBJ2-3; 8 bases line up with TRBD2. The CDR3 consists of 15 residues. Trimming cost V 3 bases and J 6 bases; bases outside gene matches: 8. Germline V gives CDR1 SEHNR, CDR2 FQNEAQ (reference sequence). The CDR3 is CASSFFAGGRDTQYF. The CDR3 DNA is TGTGCCAGCAGCTTCTTCGCGGGGGGCCGGGATACGCAGTATTTT.

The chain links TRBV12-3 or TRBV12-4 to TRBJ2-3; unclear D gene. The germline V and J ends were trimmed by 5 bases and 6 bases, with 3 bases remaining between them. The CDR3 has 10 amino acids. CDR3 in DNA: TGTGCCAGCAGTGGGGATACGCAGTATTTT. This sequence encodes CASSGDTQYF.

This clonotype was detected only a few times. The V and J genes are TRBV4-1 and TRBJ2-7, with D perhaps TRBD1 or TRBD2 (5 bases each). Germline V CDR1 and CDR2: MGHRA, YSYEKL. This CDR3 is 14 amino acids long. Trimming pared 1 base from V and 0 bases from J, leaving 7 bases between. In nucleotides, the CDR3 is TGCGCCAGCAGCCAAGGGGACGGCTCCTACGAGCAGTACGTC. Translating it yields CASSQGDGSYEQYV.

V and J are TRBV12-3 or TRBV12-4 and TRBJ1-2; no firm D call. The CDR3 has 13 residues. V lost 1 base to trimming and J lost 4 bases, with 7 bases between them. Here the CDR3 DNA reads TGTGCCAGCAGTTTAGGGCCATCCTATGGCTACACCTTC. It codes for CASSLGPSYGYTF.

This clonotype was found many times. The CDR3 here is CASSQGQGGFF. The DNA of the CDR3 is TGTGCCAGCAGTCAGGGACAGGGAGGGTTCTTC. This sequence joins TRBV12-3 or TRBV12-4 and TRBJ2-1, with 9 bases that match TRBD1. The CDR3 runs 11 residues. With V trimmed by 5 bases and J by 15 bases, 5 bases remained unmatched.

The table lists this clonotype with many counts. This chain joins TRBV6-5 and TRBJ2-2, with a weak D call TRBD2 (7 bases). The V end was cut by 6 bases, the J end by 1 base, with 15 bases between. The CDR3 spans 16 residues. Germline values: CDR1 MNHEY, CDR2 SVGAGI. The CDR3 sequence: CASRSIGGRNTGELFF. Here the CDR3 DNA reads TGTGCCAGCAGAAGTATCGGGGGGCGGAACACCGGGGAGCTGTTTTTT.

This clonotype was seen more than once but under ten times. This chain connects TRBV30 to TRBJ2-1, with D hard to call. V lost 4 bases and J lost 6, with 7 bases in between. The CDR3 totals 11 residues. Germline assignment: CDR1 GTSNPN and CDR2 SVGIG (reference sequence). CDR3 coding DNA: TGTGCCTGGAAGGGTGCCAATGAGCAGTTCTTC. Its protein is CAWKGANEQFF. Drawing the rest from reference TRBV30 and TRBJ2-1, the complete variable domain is SQTIHQWPATLVQPVGSPLSLECTVEGTSNPNLYWYRQAAGRGLQLLFYSVGIGQISSEVPQNLSASRPQDRQFILSSKKLLLSDSGFYLCAWKGANEQFFGPGTRLTVL.

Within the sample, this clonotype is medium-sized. The CDR3 loop is CASRMFQGANYGYTF. As DNA, the CDR3 is TGTGCCAGTAGAATGTTCCAGGGAGCTAACTATGGCTACACCTTC. The V and J genes are TRBV19 and TRBJ1-2, with a weak D call TRBD1 (5 bases). There are 15 residues in the CDR3. V was trimmed by 6 bases and J by 0 bases, leaving 14 bases between them. The germline gives CDR1 LNHDA, CDR2 SQIVND (reference sequence).